The next 3 T cell receptor beta chains were all read from a single sample in a study of OX40 agonist ivuxolimab in advanced cancers. Repertoires were generated with immunoSEQ multiplex PCR, while TCRdb's copy carries only in-frame clones and drops some. The sample has about 27,000 clones; around nine tenths are singletons. Sequenced material: CD4+ or CD8+ T cells sorted from blood, taken in a trial of the OX40 agonist ivuxolimab. The receptors were sampled from an adult with an advanced solid tumor such as melanoma, head and neck, liver or kidney cancer.

The chain couples TRBV5-8 to TRBJ2-4; no clear D gene. Germline CDR1 and CDR2: SGHTS and YDEGEE. V lost 7 bases and J 11 bases, leaving 16 bases between the germline ends. This CDR3 has 12 residues. The CDR3 spells CASDILNRVQYF. CDR3 DNA: TGTGCCAGCGACATACTAAACCGCGTTCAGTACTTC.

This chain uses TRBV28 with TRBJ1-2; a possible D gene is TRBD1 (5 bases). V lost 6 bases to trimming and J lost 4 bases, with 15 bases between them. The CDR3 totals 14 residues. Germline V lookup: CDR1 MDHEN, CDR2 SYDVKM. CDR3 DNA: TGTGCCAGCAGCCCGCCTGGGGCACCCTATGGCTACACCTTC. The encoded protein is CASSPPGAPYGYTF.

This clone is a singleton in its sample. V and J are TRBV5-4 and TRBJ2-1; either TRBD1 or TRBD2 may supply D (6 bases each). Trimming took 4 bases from V and 9 from J, leaving 17 bases between them. CDR1 and CDR2 from the germline V gene are SGHNT and YYREEE (reference sequence). The CDR3 is 14 residues long. In DNA, the CDR3 is TGTGCCAGCAGCCCCGGGACGGGGGCGGTTGAGCAGTTCTTC. This sequence encodes CASSPGTGAVEQFF.